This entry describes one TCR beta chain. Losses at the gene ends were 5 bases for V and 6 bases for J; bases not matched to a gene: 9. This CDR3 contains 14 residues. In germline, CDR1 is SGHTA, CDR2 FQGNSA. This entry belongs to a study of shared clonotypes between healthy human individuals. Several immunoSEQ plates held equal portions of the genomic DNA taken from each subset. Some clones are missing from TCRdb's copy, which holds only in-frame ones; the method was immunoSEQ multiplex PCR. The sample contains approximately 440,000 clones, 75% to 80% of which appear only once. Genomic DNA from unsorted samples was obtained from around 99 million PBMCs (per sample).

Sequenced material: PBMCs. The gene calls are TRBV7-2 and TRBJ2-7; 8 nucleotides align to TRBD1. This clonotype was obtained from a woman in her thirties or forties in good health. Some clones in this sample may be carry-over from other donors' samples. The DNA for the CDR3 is TGTGCCAGCAGCCGGACAGGGTCCAAATCCGAGCAGTACTTC. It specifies CASSRTGSKSEQYF.